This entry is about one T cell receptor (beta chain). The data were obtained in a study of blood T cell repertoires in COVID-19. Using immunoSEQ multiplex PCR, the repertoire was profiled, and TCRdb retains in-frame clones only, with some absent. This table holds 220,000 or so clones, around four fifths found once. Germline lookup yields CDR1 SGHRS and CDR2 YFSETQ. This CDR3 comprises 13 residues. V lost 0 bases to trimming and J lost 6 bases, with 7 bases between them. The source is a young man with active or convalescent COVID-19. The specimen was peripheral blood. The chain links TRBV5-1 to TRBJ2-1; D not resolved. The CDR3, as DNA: TGCGCCAGCAGCTTGGCCCTTTCCAATGAGCAGTTCTTC. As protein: CASSLALSNEQFF.